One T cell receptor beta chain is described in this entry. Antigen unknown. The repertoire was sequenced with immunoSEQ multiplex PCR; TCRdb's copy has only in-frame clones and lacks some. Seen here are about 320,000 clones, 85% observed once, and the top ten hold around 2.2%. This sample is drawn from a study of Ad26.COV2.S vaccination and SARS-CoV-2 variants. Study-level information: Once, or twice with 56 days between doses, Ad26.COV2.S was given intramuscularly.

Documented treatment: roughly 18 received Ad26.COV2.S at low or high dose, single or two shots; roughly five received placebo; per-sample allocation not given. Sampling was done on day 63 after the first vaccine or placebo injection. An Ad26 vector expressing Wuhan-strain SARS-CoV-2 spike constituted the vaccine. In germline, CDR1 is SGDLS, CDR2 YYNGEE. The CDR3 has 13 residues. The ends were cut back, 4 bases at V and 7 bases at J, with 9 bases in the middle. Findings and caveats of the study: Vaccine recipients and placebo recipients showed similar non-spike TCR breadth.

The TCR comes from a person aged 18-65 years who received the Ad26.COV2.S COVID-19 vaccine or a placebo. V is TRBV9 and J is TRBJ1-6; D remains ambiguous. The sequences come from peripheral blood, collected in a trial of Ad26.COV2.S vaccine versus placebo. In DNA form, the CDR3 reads TGTGCCAGCAGCCGAGAAGTAAATTCACCCCTCCACTTT. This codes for CASSREVNSPLHF.